Listed below are T cell receptor beta chains from one sample, sequenced in a study of PD-1 blockade in mismatch repair-deficient tumors. Clones were read by immunoSEQ multiplex PCR, and TCRdb kept only the in-frame ones, dropping some. The repertoire includes tens of thousands of clones, over 75% of them detected once, and more than 2.5% sits in the top ten. The sample in question was peripheral blood, obtained 12 weeks after starting pembrolizumab. All receptors come from an adult with mismatch repair-deficient cancer. Both conserved end residues are part of each CDR3. Each record gives: J gene, D gene, V gene, clone size, CDR3 DNA, CDR3 protein. D genes are given only for firm matches. A clone size is listed for some rows: how often the clone was seen (once, few, many), or a class if it is expanded.

>TRBJ2-3|.|TRBV11-2|.
TGTGCCAGCAGCCGGTACACAGATACGCAGTATTTT
CASSRYTDTQYF
>TRBJ2-1|.|TRBV5-1|.
TGCGCCAGCAGCTTGGAAGTTCAAAATGAGCAGTTCTTC
CASSLEVQNEQFF
>TRBJ2-7|TRBD2|TRBV7-9|few
TGTGCCAGCAGCCCCACCCCGGGACTAGCGGGAGGGCCCGGCGAGCAGTACTTC
CASSPTPGLAGGPGEQYF
>TRBJ1-1|.|TRBV29-1|.
TGCAGCGTACTGAGAGGGTCGAACACTGAAGCTTTCTTT
CSVLRGSNTEAFF
>TRBJ2-7|.|TRBV7-9|few
TGTGCCAGCAGCTTAGGAGCGGGTAACGAGCAGTACTTC
CASSLGAGNEQYF
>TRBJ1-1|.|TRBV15|.
TGTGCCACCAGCAGAGTGGGAGAGAAGGCTTTCTTT
CATSRVGEKAFF
>TRBJ2-7|.|TRBV6-6|once
TGTGCCAGCAGTCCCGCGTGGGGCTACGAGCAGTACTTC
CASSPAWGYEQYF
>TRBJ1-2|.|TRBV10-3|.
TGTGCCATCAGCCAGGGAGTTTCTCGTGGCTACACCTTC
CAISQGVSRGYTF
>TRBJ2-7|TRBD1|TRBV11-3|.
TGTGCCAGCAGCGCGCGGACAGGGCTTTCCTACGAGCAGTACTTC
CASSARTGLSYEQYF
>TRBJ1-1|.|TRBV6-5|.
TGTGCCAGCAGTTACAGCGCGCAGGGGCGCTCTGAAGCTTTCTTT
CASSYSAQGRSEAFF
>TRBJ2-1|TRBD2|TRBV7-9|.
TGTGCCAGCAGCTCGAGGGGGGTAGCGGGAGTTAATGAGCAGTTCTTC
CASSSRGVAGVNEQFF
>TRBJ2-3|TRBD2|TRBV7-2|.
TGTGCCAGCAGCCCAGGGACGGGAGGAGATACGCAGTATTTT
CASSPGTGGDTQYF
>TRBJ2-3|.|TRBV6-6|.
TGTGCCAGCATAGCAGCTGGAACAGATACGCAGTATTTT
CASIAAGTDTQYF
>TRBJ1-3|.|TRBV6-1|once
TGTGCCAGCGATGACAGCCGGGACTGGGGCACCATATATTTT
CASDDSRDWGTIYF
>TRBJ2-7|TRBD1|TRBV4-3|.
TGCGCCAGCAGCCAAGTATCACAGGGGGGCTACGAGCAGTACTTC
CASSQVSQGGYEQYF
>TRBJ2-7|TRBD2|TRBV28|once
TGTGCCAGCAGTTTTCAAGGGAGGGAGGTCTACGAGCAGTACTTC
CASSFQGREVYEQYF
>TRBJ2-1|.|TRBV27|.
TGTGCCAGCAGTACGCAGGGACTTGAGCAGTTCTTC
CASSTQGLEQFF
>TRBJ2-5|.|TRBV9|few
TGTGCCAGCACCGAAACCTTGGACAGCCAAGAGACCCAGTACTTC
CASTETLDSQETQYF
>TRBJ1-5|TRBD1|TRBV10-3|.
TGTGCCATCAGTGAGTCTCTCCGGGACAGGGTATCTCAGCCCCAGCATTTT
CAISESLRDRVSQPQHF
>TRBJ1-3|.|TRBV28|.
TGTGCCGGAGGACAGACTCGTGGAGGGAACACCATATATTTT
CAGGQTRGGNTIYF
>TRBJ2-5|TRBD2|TRBV19|.
TGTGCCAGTAGTATCCGTGGGGGGGAACGGGAGACCCAGTACTTC
CASSIRGGERETQYF
>TRBJ2-7|.|TRBV19|.
TGTGCCAGTAGTACGTCAGTGCGGACTCCACCGGGGGAGCAGTACTTC
CASSTSVRTPPGEQYF
>TRBJ2-7|TRBD2|TRBV5-6|.
TGTGCCAGCAGCCGACTAGCGGGAGGGACCTACGAGCAGTACTTC
CASSRLAGGTYEQYF
>TRBJ2-3|TRBD2|TRBV28|.
TGTGCCAGCAGTTTATACGTAGCGGGCGGCACAGATACGCAGTATTTT
CASSLYVAGGTDTQYF
>TRBJ1-1|TRBD1|TRBV5-6|once
TGTGCCAGCAGCCCCCTACTGGGACAGCTGAACACTGAAGCTTTCTTT
CASSPLLGQLNTEAFF
>TRBJ2-5|.|TRBV14|.
TGTGCCAGCAGCCATAGGAGGGAGGCGGAGACCCAGTACTTC
CASSHRREAETQYF
>TRBJ2-2|.|TRBV29-1|.
TGCAGCGTTCAAGGGGACACCGGGGAGCTGTTTTTT
CSVQGDTGELFF
>TRBJ2-7|TRBD2|TRBV11-2|.
TGTGCCAGCAGCCTTTATGGGGGGGCCTACGAGCAGTACTTC
CASSLYGGAYEQYF
>TRBJ1-5|.|TRBV5-4|.
TGTGCCAGCAGCTCCCAGGGTAGCAATCAGCCCCAGCATTTT
CASSSQGSNQPQHF
>TRBJ2-1|TRBD2|TRBV10-3|.
TGTGCCATCAGTGAAGCGTCTAGCGGGAACTACAATGAGCAGTTCTTC
CAISEASSGNYNEQFF
>TRBJ2-7|.|TRBV2|.
TGTGCCAGCAACCAGAGGGGATACGAGCAGTACTTC
CASNQRGYEQYF
>TRBJ2-3|TRBD2|TRBV5-1|.
TGCGCCAGCAGCTTTTCATCGGTTCGCGGGAGAGTCGCAGATACGCAGTATTTT
CASSFSSVRGRVADTQYF
>TRBJ2-5|TRBD2|TRBV4-2|once
TGTGCCAGCAGCCAAGAGGGGACAGCGGGGGGAGGGCAGGAGACCCAGTACTTC
CASSQEGTAGGGQETQYF
>TRBJ2-1|.|TRBV7-2|few
TGTGCCAGCAGCTTTTCCAGGCGGGATGAGCAGTTCTTC
CASSFSRRDEQFF
>TRBJ1-5|.|TRBV27|.
TGTGCCAGCAGTCCGAAGGGGCATCAGCCCCAGCATTTT
CASSPKGHQPQHF
>TRBJ1-2|.|TRBV10-3|.
TGTGCCAAATTGACAGGCTATGGCTACACCTTC
CAKLTGYGYTF
>TRBJ2-1|TRBD1|TRBV7-6|once
TGTGCCAGCAGCCCCAGGACAGGGGGTCCCTACAATGAGCAGTTCTTC
CASSPRTGGPYNEQFF
>TRBJ2-7|TRBD1|TRBV7-9|once
TGTGCCAGCAGCCGAAATCGGAAGGGGTACAGGGGTCGGCCCTACGAGCAGTACTTC
CASSRNRKGYRGRPYEQYF
>TRBJ1-5|.|TRBV15|.
TGTGCCACCAGCAGAGATTTTGGGGGGCGGAGGAATCAGCCCCAGCATTTT
CATSRDFGGRRNQPQHF
>TRBJ2-3|TRBD1|TRBV5-5|.
TGTGCCAGCAGCCTCCCGGGACAGGGCACAGATACGCAGTATTTT
CASSLPGQGTDTQYF
>TRBJ1-1|TRBD1|TRBV6-5|.
TGTGCCAGCAAGACTAGGGGGCACGGTGAAGCTTTCTTT
CASKTRGHGEAFF
>TRBJ2-6|.|TRBV7-8|.
TGTGCCAGCAGCCGGGTGGAGGCTGGGGCCAACGTCCTGACTTTC
CASSRVEAGANVLTF
>TRBJ2-1|.|TRBV7-3|.
TGTGCCAGCAGCTTAAATCCGGGAGTTAGAAATGAGCAGTTCTTC
CASSLNPGVRNEQFF
>TRBJ2-1|TRBD2|TRBV12-5|.
TGTGCTAGTGGTTTGGCACCCCGGGCGGGAGTTAATGAGCAGTTCTTC
CASGLAPRAGVNEQFF
>TRBJ1-1|.|TRBV9|.
TGTGCCAGCAGCGTAGTAGACAGATACACTGAAGCTTTCTTT
CASSVVDRYTEAFF
>TRBJ2-7|TRBD1|TRBV2|many
TGTGCCAGCAGTGACGAGACCCTCCGGGACAGGGGCTCCTACGAGCAGTACTTC
CASSDETLRDRGSYEQYF
>TRBJ2-1|TRBD2|TRBV28|.
TGTGCCAGCAGGCGGACTAGCTTGTATGAGCAGTTCTTC
CASRRTSLYEQFF
>TRBJ1-2|TRBD1|TRBV7-2|.
TGTGCCAGCAGCTTAGCTGGGGGACAGGGAAGGGGCTATGGCTACACCTTC
CASSLAGGQGRGYGYTF
>TRBJ1-1|.|TRBV18|.
TGTGCCAGCTCACCCCCGGGGGTACTGAACACTGAAGCTTTCTTT
CASSPPGVLNTEAFF
>TRBJ2-1|.|TRBV5-1|.
TGCGCCAGCAGCCAGGGGGGGTCCTCCTACAATGAGCAGTTCTTC
CASSQGGSSYNEQFF